Below are 15 T cell receptor beta chains sequenced from a single sample in a study of CD8 T cells in Susac syndrome (dated by TCRdb to between 2018 and 2020). The library was built by means of the immunoSEQ multiplex PCR assay. RNA was extracted using the RNeasy kit, and about 0.45 to 1 microgram was reverse transcribed with random hexamers. TCRdb trimmed public reads at Q25 via fastp, called clones via MiXCR and kept in-frame beta chains. Records with the same CDR3 protein are collapsed into one entry carrying the most frequent genes and DNA. This sample holds 130,000 or so distinct CDR3 sequences; roughly 95% were observed only once. Together, the top ten hold approximately 0.11% of the sample. The sequenced sample consisted of CD4+ T cells from PBMCs. These receptors came from a human donor with multiple sclerosis.

The chain couples TRBV12-3 or TRBV12-4 to TRBJ1-1; D is possibly TRBD1 (6 bases). The CDR3 has 13 amino acids. Trimming took 7 bases from V and 1 from J, leaving 10 bases between them. CDR3 sequence: CASTATGNTEAFF. CDR3 DNA sequence: TGTGCCAGCACCGCGACAGGGAACACTGAAGCTTTCTTT.

The genes are TRBV4-2 and TRBJ2-6; D possibly corresponds to TRBD1 (5 bases). V shed 1 base and J shed 0 bases, with 10 bases lying between them. The CDR3 consists of 17 residues. The V gene's germline CDR1 is LGHNA and CDR2 YNFKEQ. The chain's CDR3 is CASSQAGAGSGANVLTF. For the CDR3, the DNA is TGTGCCAGCAGCCAAGCTGGGGCCGGCTCTGGGGCCAACGTCCTGACTTTC.

This chain joins TRBV5-1 and TRBJ2-1; 7 positions match TRBD2. Germline assignment: CDR1 SGHRS and CDR2 YFSETQ. There are 13 residues in the CDR3. V lost 4 bases to trimming and J lost 14 bases; unmatched junction nucleotides: 12. In nucleotides, the CDR3 is TGCGCCAGCAGCCTCGGGACTACCCCTGACGAGTTCTTC. Translated, it gives CASSLGTTPDEFF.

V usage is TRBV6-1 and J usage is TRBJ2-6; unclear D gene. CDR1 and CDR2 from the germline V gene are MNHNS and SASEGT. CDR3 length: 13 amino acids. The V end lost 10 bases, the J end lost 0 bases, and 7 bases lay between the germline ends. Here the CDR3 reads CATRNSGANVLTF. CDR3 coding DNA: TGTGCCACCAGGAACTCTGGGGCCAACGTCCTGACTTTC.

J is TRBJ1-5 and V is TRBV2; D not certain. The CDR3 loop spans 14 amino acids. V was pared by 5 bases and J by 7 bases, with 15 bases between. The V gene's germline CDR1 is SNHLY and CDR2 FYNNEI. The CDR3: CASSSSDLDQPQHF. The DNA of the CDR3 is TGTGCCAGCAGTAGCTCAGATTTAGACCAGCCCCAGCATTTT.

V is TRBV29-1 and J is TRBJ2-5; 10 nucleotides agree with TRBD2. J gave up 4 bases and V 6 bases, and 5 bases lay outside the gene matches. Looked up from germline, CDR1 is SQVTM and CDR2 is ANQGSEA. CDR3 size: 13 residues. CDR3 nucleotides: TGCAGCGTCGCAACTAGCGGGGTAGAGACCCAGTACTTC. Protein: CSVATSGVETQYF.

This clonotype was seen a few times. CDR3 DNA sequence: TGTGCCAGCACCCGGGGGGCAAACGAGCAGTTCTTC. Translating it yields CASTRGANEQFF. This rearrangement joins TRBV7-9 to TRBJ2-1; tentative D call: TRBD2 (7 bases). CDR1 and CDR2 (germline): SEHNR, FQNEAQ (reference sequence). The CDR3 has 12 amino acids. Trimming removed 7 bases at V and 10 bases at J, with 14 bases between. The variable domain in full, with the rest retrieved from reference TRBV7-9 and TRBJ2-1, is DTGVSQNPRHKITKRGQNVTFRCDPISEHNRLYWYRQTLGQGPEFLTYFQNEAQLEKSRLLSDRFSAERPKGSFSTLEIQRTEQGDSAMYLCASTRGANEQFFGPGTRLTVL.

V and J are TRBV24-1 and TRBJ2-5; 7 bases align to TRBD1. V was pared by 3 bases and J by 4 bases, with 7 bases of the junction left unmatched. The CDR3 covers 15 residues. The germline V gene encodes CDR1 KGHDR and CDR2 SFDVKD. The CDR3 sequence is CATSDALQGTETQYF. CDR3 bases: TGTGCCACCAGTGATGCGCTACAGGGGACAGAGACCCAGTACTTC.

J is TRBJ1-4 and V is TRBV6-6, with TRBD1 matching 9 bases. The CDR3 length is 16 residues. Germline V gene data show CDR1 as MNHNY and CDR2 as SVGAGI (reference sequence). V was clipped by 0 bases and J by 7 bases; unmatched bases: 6. CDR3 coding DNA: TGTGCCAGCAGTTACTCGTACCCGGGACAGGGTGAAAAACTGTTTTTT. It specifies CASSYSYPGQGEKLFF.

The V gene is TRBV27, the J gene TRBJ1-2, with a weak D call TRBD1 (6 bases). CDR1 and CDR2 from the germline V gene are MNHEY and SMNVEV (reference sequence). V dropped 4 bases and J dropped 7 bases, with 13 bases sitting between them. The CDR3 extends over 13 amino acids. In nucleotides, the CDR3 is TGTGCCAGCAGTTCCCGACAGGCAAGTGGCTACACCTTC. It yields the protein CASSSRQASGYTF.

The chain uses TRBV23-1 and TRBJ1-2; D ambiguous. TRBV23-1 is noted as an ORF with a role that remains uncertain. This CDR3 region has 15 residues. V was pared by 4 bases and J by 5 bases, with 17 bases between. Written as DNA, the CDR3 is TGCGCCAGCAGTCCACACTTTGGGTTACAGTATGGCTACACCTTC. Translated: CASSPHFGLQYGYTF.

This clonotype was counted a few times. This sequence joins TRBV19 and TRBJ1-2; 8 bases match TRBD1. The CDR3 covers 13 residues. Looked up from germline, CDR1 is LNHDA and CDR2 is SQIVND (reference sequence). V dropped 8 bases and J dropped 5; count of bases not matched to a gene: 7. The CDR3 sequence is CASSFGQGYGYTF. The DNA of the CDR3 is TGTGCCAGTTCGTTCGGACAGGGATATGGCTACACCTTC.

This chain uses TRBV5-1 with TRBJ1-1; TRBD1 is a possible D gene (5 bases). The CDR3 sequence is 13 residues long. Between the trimmed V and J ends, which lost 4 bases and 7 bases, there was a span of 14 bases. Germline CDR1 SGHRS, CDR2 YFSETQ. The DNA for the CDR3 is TGCGCCAGCAGCCCCGGCGAGGGGTATGAAGCTTTCTTT. Encoded protein: CASSPGEGYEAFF. Using reference TRBV5-1 and TRBJ1-1 for the parts outside the CDR3, the full variable domain is KAGVTQTPRYLIKTRGQQVTLSCSPISGHRSVSWYQQTPGQGLQFLFEYFSETQRNKGNFPGRFSGRQFSNSRSEMNVSTLELGDSALYLCASSPGEGYEAFFGQGTRLTVV.

The chain couples TRBV29-1 to TRBJ2-3; possibly TRBD1 for D (6 bases). The germline CDR1 and CDR2 sequences are SQVTM and ANQGSEA. The CDR3 runs to 13 residues. The V gene lost 7 bases and the J gene lost 2 bases, with 13 bases spanning the gap. The CDR3 sequence: CSAHRAYTDTQYF. The CDR3 DNA reads TGCAGCGCCCACAGGGCGTACACAGATACGCAGTATTTT.

The chain employs TRBV15 and TRBJ2-5; TRBD2 agrees at 14 bases. V lost 1 base to trimming and J lost 4 bases; unmatched junction nucleotides: 2. Germline CDR1 reads LNHNV; CDR2 reads YYDKDF (reference sequence). The CDR3 runs to 16 residues. The CDR3 loop reads CATSRGLAGGSETQYF. The CDR3 region has the DNA TGTGCCACCAGCAGAGGACTAGCGGGGGGGTCAGAGACCCAGTACTTC. Full variable domain (remainder filled in from reference TRBV15 and TRBJ2-5): DAMVIQNPRYQVTQFGKPVTLSCSQTLNHNVMYWYQQKSSQAPKLLFHYYDKDFNNEADTPDNFQSRRPNTSFCFLDIRSPGLGDTAMYLCATSRGLAGGSETQYFGPGTRLLVL.